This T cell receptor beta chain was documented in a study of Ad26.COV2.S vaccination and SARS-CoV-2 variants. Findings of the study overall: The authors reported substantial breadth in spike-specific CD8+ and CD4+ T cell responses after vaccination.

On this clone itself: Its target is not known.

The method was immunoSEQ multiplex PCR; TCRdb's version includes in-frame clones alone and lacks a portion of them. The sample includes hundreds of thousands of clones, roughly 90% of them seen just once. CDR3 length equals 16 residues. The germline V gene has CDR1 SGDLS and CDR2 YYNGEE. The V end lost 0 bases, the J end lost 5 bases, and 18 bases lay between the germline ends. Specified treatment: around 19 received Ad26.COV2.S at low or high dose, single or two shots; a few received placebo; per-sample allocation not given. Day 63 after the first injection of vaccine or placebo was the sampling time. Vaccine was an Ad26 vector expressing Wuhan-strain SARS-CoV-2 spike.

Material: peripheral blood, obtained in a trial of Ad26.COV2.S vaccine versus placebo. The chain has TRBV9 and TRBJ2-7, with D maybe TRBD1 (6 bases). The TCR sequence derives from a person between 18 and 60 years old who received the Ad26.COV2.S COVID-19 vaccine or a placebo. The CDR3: CASSVGPTGSLNEQYF. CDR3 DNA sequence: TGTGCCAGCAGCGTAGGTCCCACAGGGAGTCTGAACGAGCAGTACTTC.